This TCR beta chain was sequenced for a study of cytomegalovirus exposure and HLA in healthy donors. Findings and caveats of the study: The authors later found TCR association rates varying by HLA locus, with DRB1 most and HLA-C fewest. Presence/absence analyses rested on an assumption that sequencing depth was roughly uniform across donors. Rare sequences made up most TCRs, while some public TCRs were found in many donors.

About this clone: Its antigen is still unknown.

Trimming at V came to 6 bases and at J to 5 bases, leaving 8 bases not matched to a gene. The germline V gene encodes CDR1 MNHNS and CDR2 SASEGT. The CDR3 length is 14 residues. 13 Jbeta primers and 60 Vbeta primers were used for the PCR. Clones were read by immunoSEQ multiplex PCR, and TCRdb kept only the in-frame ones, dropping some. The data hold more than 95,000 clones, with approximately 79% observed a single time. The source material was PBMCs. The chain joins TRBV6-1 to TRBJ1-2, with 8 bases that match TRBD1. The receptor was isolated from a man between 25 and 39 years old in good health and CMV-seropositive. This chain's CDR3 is CASSSPGGGYGYTF. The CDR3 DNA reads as TGTGCCAGCAGCTCGCCAGGGGGCGGGTATGGCTACACCTTC.